Only a few counts were recorded for the clone carrying this T cell receptor (beta chain). The data stem from a study of Graves' ophthalmopathy and Graves' hyperthyroidism. Investigators amplified TCR beta CDR3 regions from RNA transcripts. Investigators did first-round RT-PCR with HTBI primers, then second-round multiplex PCR. TCRdb re-analysed the multiplex PCR reads in MiXCR, keeping a single row per CDR3 protein. The sample holds over 150,000 distinct CDR3 sequences; over 35% are singletons and the top ten take about 5.8%. What was sequenced was peripheral blood. The receptor was derived from a middle-aged woman with Graves' ophthalmopathy.

CDR3 region: CASSPRLGYEQYF. DNA for the CDR3: TGTGCCAGCAGCCCCCGACTCGGGTACGAGCAGTACTTC. J is TRBJ2-7 and V is TRBV9; no firm D call. From germline, CDR1 is SGDLS and CDR2 YYNGEE. Trimming cost V 4 bases and J 4 bases, with 12 bases left between them. The CDR3 spans 13 residues. Supplemented by reference TRBV9 and TRBJ2-7, the full variable domain reads DSGVTQTPKHLITATGQRVTLRCSPRSGDLSVYWYQQSLDQGLQFLIQYYNGEERAKGNILERFSAQQFPDLHSELNLSSLELGDSALYFCASSPRLGYEQYFGPGTRLTVT.